The present entry profiles one T cell receptor beta chain with its context. Its cognate antigen is unknown. It was the approximately 120-subject validation cohort, separate from the roughly 700-subject first cohort, to which the donors belonged. Assay: immunoSEQ multiplex PCR; the TCRdb copy retains only in-frame clones and omits some. The sample has tens of thousands of clones, roughly 95% seen once. The sample belongs to a study of cytomegalovirus exposure and HLA in healthy donors. For the study at large: The roughly 130 validation repertoires, a later analysis reported, used the same platform as the approximately 730 repertoires from the first cohort.

Broader study findings: Researchers catalogued about 150 TCR beta chains as cytomegalovirus-associated. For cytomegalovirus status, the classifier reportedly gave diagnoses with high specificity and sensitivity.

The V gene's germline CDR1 is SGHTS and CDR2 YDEGEE. V trimming: 0 bases; J trimming: 1 base; junction bases outside the gene matches: 6. The CDR3 has 17 residues. The TCR comes from a young woman in good health and CMV-seropositive. V and J are TRBV5-8 and TRBJ1-1; 10 nucleotides align to TRBD1. The sample taken for sequencing was PBMCs. CDR3 protein: CASSLESDRGWNTEAFF. The CDR3 coding sequence is TGTGCCAGCAGCTTGGAGTCGGACAGGGGGTGGAACACTGAAGCTTTCTTT.